The rows below give T cell receptor beta chains drawn from one sample of a study of beta chain features in type 1 diabetes. Profiled with immunoSEQ multiplex PCR; TCRdb holds only in-frame clones, not every one. The table has about 40,000 clones, roughly 50% seen once. The sample taken for sequencing was stem cell memory CD4+ T cells from blood. These receptors were obtained from a woman in her twenties or thirties in good health. Both conserved end residues are part of each CDR3. The D gene is left open where the match is weak. The listing skips clone size in some rows; elsewhere it reads once, few, many or a size class.

v_gene: TRBV14
abundance: -
j_gene: TRBJ2-5
d_gene: TRBD2
CDR3aa: CASSQAGLAAPPPRYF
CDR3nt: TGTGCCAGCAGCCAAGCAGGACTAGCGGCCCCCCCGCCGCGCTACTTC

v_gene: TRBV28
abundance: -
j_gene: TRBJ2-1
d_gene: -
CDR3aa: CASSLSGHYYNEQFF
CDR3nt: TGTGCCAGCAGCTTATCGGGACACTACTACAATGAGCAGTTCTTC

v_gene: TRBV19
abundance: few
j_gene: TRBJ2-2
d_gene: TRBD2
CDR3aa: CASTLASGIGTGELFF
CDR3nt: TGTGCCAGTACCCTTGCCAGCGGGATCGGGACCGGGGAGCTGTTTTTT

v_gene: TRBV7-2
abundance: -
j_gene: TRBJ2-6
d_gene: TRBD1
CDR3aa: CASSLGGQGSGANVLTF
CDR3nt: TGTGCCAGCAGCTTAGGGGGACAGGGCTCTGGGGCCAACGTCCTGACTTTC

v_gene: TRBV18
abundance: -
j_gene: TRBJ1-4
d_gene: TRBD1
CDR3aa: CASSPPGQGATNEKLFF
CDR3nt: TGTGCCAGCTCACCACCGGGACAGGGGGCTACTAATGAAAAACTGTTTTTT

v_gene: TRBV6-5
abundance: -
j_gene: TRBJ1-1
d_gene: -
CDR3aa: CASTGMDSLNTEAFF
CDR3nt: TGTGCCAGCACCGGCATGGACAGCCTTAACACTGAAGCTTTCTTT

v_gene: TRBV28
abundance: -
j_gene: TRBJ2-1
d_gene: TRBD1
CDR3aa: CASSLPPRGYEQFF
CDR3nt: TGTGCCAGCAGTTTACCCCCCAGGGGGTATGAGCAGTTCTTC

v_gene: TRBV7-2
abundance: few
j_gene: TRBJ2-3
d_gene: TRBD2
CDR3aa: CASSLRLAGGSDTQYF
CDR3nt: TGTGCCAGCAGCCTCAGACTAGCGGGAGGGTCAGATACGCAGTATTTT

v_gene: TRBV7-8
abundance: -
j_gene: TRBJ2-1
d_gene: -
CDR3aa: CASSLDGGTSYNEQFF
CDR3nt: TGTGCCAGCAGCTTAGATGGCGGGACGTCCTACAATGAGCAGTTCTTC

v_gene: TRBV13
abundance: -
j_gene: TRBJ2-7
d_gene: TRBD2
CDR3aa: CASRLRGGTYEQYF
CDR3nt: TGTGCCAGCCGCCTTAGGGGAGGGACCTACGAGCAGTACTTC

v_gene: TRBV5-5
abundance: few
j_gene: TRBJ2-1
d_gene: TRBD2
CDR3aa: CASSRTSGSSYNEQFF
CDR3nt: TGTGCCAGCAGCCGGACTAGCGGAAGCTCCTACAATGAGCAGTTCTTC

v_gene: TRBV13
abundance: few
j_gene: TRBJ2-7
d_gene: -
CDR3aa: CASSLEPGIAYEQYF
CDR3nt: TGTGCCAGCAGCTTAGAACCCGGGATCGCCTACGAGCAGTACTTC